The 18 T cell receptor beta chains given below trace back to one sample, sequenced in a study of cytomegalovirus exposure and HLA in healthy donors. Primers included in the PCR were 60 Vbeta and 13 Jbeta primers. Clones were sequenced by immunoSEQ multiplex PCR, and TCRdb holds only the in-frame ones, with some missing. The sample holds over 100,000 clones, roughly two thirds seen once. What was sequenced was PBMCs. All receptors come from a man aged 35-49 years in good health and CMV-seronegative.

The chain combines TRBV7-9 with TRBJ2-5, with 9 bases fitting TRBD1. With 4 bases clipped from V and 4 bases from J, the junction kept 7 bases outside the gene matches. Germline values: CDR1 SEHNR, CDR2 FQNEAQ (reference sequence). The CDR3 totals 15 residues. CDR3 in amino acids: CASSSTGGRGETQYF. The CDR3 coding sequence is TGTGCCAGCAGCTCGACAGGGGGTCGAGGAGAGACCCAGTACTTC.

This clone was counted a few times. The sample has other DNA sequences that encode this CDR3 too. The gene calls are TRBV7-2 and TRBJ1-5; 9 bases agree with TRBD1. With 5 bases clipped from V and 5 bases from J, the junction kept 7 bases outside the gene matches. This CDR3 has 15 amino acids. Germline CDR1 SGHTA, CDR2 FQGNSA. This CDR3 reads CASSREGQGDQPQHF. In nucleotides, the CDR3 is TGTGCCAGCAGCCGTGAGGGACAGGGTGATCAGCCCCAGCATTTT. Using reference TRBV7-2 and TRBJ1-5 for the parts outside the CDR3, the full variable domain is GAGVSQSPSNKVTEKGKDVELRCDPISGHTALYWYRQSLGQGLEFLIYFQGNSAPDKSGLPSDRFSAERTGGSVSTLTIQRTQQEDSAVYLCASSREGQGDQPQHFGDGTRLSIL.

This clone was seen once. The gene calls are TRBV19 and TRBJ1-6, with no clear D. In germline, CDR1 is LNHDA, CDR2 SQIVND (reference sequence). The V end was cut by 10 bases, the J end by 7 bases, with 17 bases between. The CDR3 is made up of 14 amino acids. Here the CDR3 reads CATKEREANSPLHF. CDR3 nucleotides: TGTGCCACCAAAGAGCGGGAAGCAAATTCACCCCTCCACTTT.

The rearrangement joins TRBV7-2 to TRBJ2-7, with D hard to call. Germline V lookup: CDR1 SGHTA, CDR2 FQGNSA. This CDR3 has 17 amino acids. Trimming removed 8 bases at V and 0 bases at J, with 23 bases between. CDR3 sequence (DNA): TGTGCCAGCGGGTGGCTTGTCCCAAGATCGGGCTCCTACGAGCAGTACTTC. Protein: CASGWLVPRSGSYEQYF.

The chain is built from TRBV4-2 and TRBJ1-4, with 7 nucleotides matching TRBD1. The CDR3 runs to 13 residues. The V gene's germline CDR1 is LGHNA and CDR2 YNFKEQ. After removal of 6 bases from V and 8 bases from J, the junction contained 6 bases not matched to a gene. CDR3 region: CASRGDSDEKLFF. The CDR3, as DNA: TGTGCCAGCAGGGGGGACAGTGACGAAAAACTGTTTTTT.

This sequence joins TRBV19 and TRBJ2-2; D unclear. Trimming shortened V by 4 bases and J by 2 bases, and 11 bases separated the two germline ends. This CDR3 contains 15 residues. Germline values: CDR1 LNHDA, CDR2 SQIVND (reference sequence). The CDR3 nucleotides read TGTGCCAGTAGTACGAAACCAGTAAACACCGGGGAGCTGTTTTTT. Translating it yields CASSTKPVNTGELFF.

The CDR3 DNA is TGTGCCAGCAGCCCCAGAGGGGGCACCTCGAACACCGGGGAGCTGTTTTTT. Protein product: CASSPRGGTSNTGELFF. This chain links TRBV5-4 with TRBJ2-2, with 7 bases aligning to TRBD1. The CDR3 totals 17 residues. J gave up 0 bases and V 4 bases, and 9 bases lay outside the gene matches. The germline V gene has CDR1 SGHNT and CDR2 YYREEE (reference sequence).

CDR3 DNA: TGCGCCAGCAGCTTGGAGGGGCGCCGGACAGTTAACTATGGCTACACCTTC. Protein: CASSLEGRRTVNYGYTF. The chain links TRBV5-1 to TRBJ1-2; a weak D match, TRBD1 (6 bases). Germline V CDR1 and CDR2: SGHRS, YFSETQ. Trimming pared 0 bases from V and 1 base from J, leaving 16 bases between. The CDR3 is made up of 17 amino acids.

The J gene is TRBJ2-5, the V gene TRBV7-9; TRBD2 matches 9 bases. With 2 bases clipped from V and 4 bases from J, the junction kept 8 bases outside the gene matches. Germline assignment: CDR1 SEHNR and CDR2 FQNEAQ (reference sequence). The CDR3 covers 16 residues. DNA of the CDR3: TGTGCCAGCAGCTTACAAGCGGGGGGACCGGGAGAGACCCAGTACTTC. Translation gives CASSLQAGGPGETQYF.

This chain uses TRBV29-1 with TRBJ2-7, with 11 bases matching TRBD2. CDR3 length equals 12 residues. Germline loops: CDR1 SQVTM, CDR2 ANQGSEA. V lost 7 bases to trimming and J lost 7 bases; unmatched junction nucleotides: 6. CDR3 region: CSGTGTSGEQYF. CDR3 in DNA: TGCAGCGGGACAGGGACTAGCGGAGAGCAGTACTTC.

The genes are TRBV29-1 and TRBJ1-1; TRBD1 aligns across 8 bases. The CDR3 consists of 13 residues. V lost 7 bases and J lost 4; bases outside the gene matches: 8. CDR1 and CDR2 (germline): SQVTM, ANQGSEA. The CDR3 spells CSGGTGGGTEAFF. The DNA of the CDR3 is TGCAGCGGGGGGACAGGCGGGGGCACTGAAGCTTTCTTT.

This chain links TRBV7-2 with TRBJ1-6; 9 positions agree with TRBD1. V lost 10 bases and J lost 11; bases outside the gene matches: 21. The germline CDR1 and CDR2 sequences are SGHTA and FQGNSA. This CDR3 region has 17 residues. The CDR3 is CATRPGGGQGQGAPLHF. In DNA form, the CDR3 reads TGTGCCACCCGCCCTGGGGGGGGACAGGGTCAAGGGGCACCCCTCCACTTT.

The V and J genes are TRBV11-1 and TRBJ2-3; no reliable D call. CDR3 length equals 12 residues. Germline V gene sequence: CDR1 SGHAT, CDR2 FQDESV (reference sequence). Trimming cost V 4 bases and J 0 bases, with 2 bases left between them. In DNA, the CDR3 is TGTGCCAGCAGCTCAAGCACAGATACGCAGTATTTT. Its protein is CASSSSTDTQYF.

This sequence joins TRBV5-6 and TRBJ2-7, with TRBD1 matching 9 bases. Germline CDR1 is SGHDT and CDR2 is YYEEEE. The CDR3 covers 15 residues. V lost 2 bases and J lost 4; bases outside the gene matches: 7. The CDR3 protein is CASSLGTGWGYEQYF. In DNA, the CDR3 is TGTGCCAGCAGCTTAGGGACAGGGTGGGGGTACGAGCAGTACTTC.

The chain joins TRBV7-2 to TRBJ1-2; D is unclear. CDR3 length equals 13 residues. V lost 5 bases to trimming and J lost 0 bases, with 7 bases between them. Germline lookup yields CDR1 SGHTA and CDR2 FQGNSA. The CDR3 coding sequence is TGTGCCAGCAGCGCCACAGCTAACTATGGCTACACCTTC. Its protein is CASSATANYGYTF.

The V call is TRBV29-1, the J call TRBJ2-5, with D perhaps matching TRBD1 (5 bases). Trimming removed 4 bases from V and 1 base from J, with 7 bases in between. The CDR3 is 12 amino acids. Germline V CDR1 and CDR2: SQVTM, ANQGSEA. The CDR3, as DNA: TGCAGCGTTGGGACACTCCAAGAGACCCAGTACTTC. Translating gives CSVGTLQETQYF.

This clone occurred once. The chain is built from TRBV29-1 and TRBJ2-1; D is unclear. Between the trimmed V and J ends, which lost 1 base and 10 bases, there was a span of 8 bases. CDR3 size: 11 residues. Germline CDR1 reads SQVTM; CDR2 reads ANQGSEA. This chain's CDR3 is CSVEVRVEQFF. Written as DNA, the CDR3 is TGCAGCGTTGAAGTCCGTGTGGAGCAGTTCTTC.

The V call is TRBV30, the J call TRBJ1-4; D possibly corresponds to TRBD1 (6 bases). CDR1 is GTSNPN, CDR2 SVGIG, per germline (reference sequence). The V end lost 0 bases, the J end lost 7 bases, and 9 bases lay between the germline ends. The CDR3 sequence is 13 residues long. CDR3 residues: CAWSVQGTEKLFF. For the CDR3, the DNA is TGTGCCTGGAGTGTACAGGGTACTGAAAAACTGTTTTTT.